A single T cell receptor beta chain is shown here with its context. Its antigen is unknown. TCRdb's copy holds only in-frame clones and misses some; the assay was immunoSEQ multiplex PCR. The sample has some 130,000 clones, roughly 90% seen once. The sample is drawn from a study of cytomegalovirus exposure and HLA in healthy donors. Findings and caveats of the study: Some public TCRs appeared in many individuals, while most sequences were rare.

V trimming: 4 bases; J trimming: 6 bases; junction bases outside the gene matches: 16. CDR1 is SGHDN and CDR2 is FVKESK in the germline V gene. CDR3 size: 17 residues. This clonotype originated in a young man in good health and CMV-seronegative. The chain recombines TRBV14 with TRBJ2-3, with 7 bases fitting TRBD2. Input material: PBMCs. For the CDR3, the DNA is TGTGCCAGCAGCCCGATGGCGGGGGTGAGCCTCGGGGATACGCAGTATTTT. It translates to CASSPMAGVSLGDTQYF.